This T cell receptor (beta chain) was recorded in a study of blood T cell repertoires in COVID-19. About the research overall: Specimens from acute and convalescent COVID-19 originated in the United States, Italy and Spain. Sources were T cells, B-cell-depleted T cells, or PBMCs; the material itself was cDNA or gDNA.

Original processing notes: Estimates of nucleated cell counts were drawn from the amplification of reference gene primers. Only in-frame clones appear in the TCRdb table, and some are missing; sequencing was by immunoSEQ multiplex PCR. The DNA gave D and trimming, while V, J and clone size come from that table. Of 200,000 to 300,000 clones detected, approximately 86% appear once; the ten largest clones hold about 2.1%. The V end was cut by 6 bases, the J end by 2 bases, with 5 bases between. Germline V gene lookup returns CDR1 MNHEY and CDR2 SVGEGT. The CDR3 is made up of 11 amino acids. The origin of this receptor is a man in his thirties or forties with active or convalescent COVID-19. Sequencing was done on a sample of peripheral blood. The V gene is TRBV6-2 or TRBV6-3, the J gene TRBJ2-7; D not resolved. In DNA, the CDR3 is TGTGCCAGCAGCATAGCCTACGAGCAGTACTTC. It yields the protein CASSIAYEQYF.